The T cell receptor (beta chain) under discussion was sequenced for a study of shared clonotypes between healthy human individuals. Study findings and constraints: Sharing across four donors was highest in naive CD4 (around 5%) and lowest in memory CD8 (0.4%).

This CDR3 contains 13 residues. V trimming: 3 bases; J trimming: 19 bases; junction bases outside the gene matches: 10. Looked up from germline, CDR1 is MDHEN and CDR2 is SYDVKM. For this clone: The antigen is unknown.

Only Caucasian adults living in Nashville, Tennessee served as donors. Data came from immunoSEQ multiplex PCR; TCRdb stores just in-frame clones and leaves some out. There are more than 850,000 clones in the sample; more than 75% occur only once, and more than 0.45% lies in the top ten. The rearrangement joins TRBV28 to TRBJ1-6; 9 bases are shared with TRBD1. Specimen: memory CD4+ T cells from PBMCs. Specified subset: CD45RA-negative fraction. This clonotype was sampled from a man aged 18 to 29 in good health. Some clones in this sample may be carry-over from other donors' samples. CDR3 region: CASSLGSGQGGHF. CDR3 in DNA: TGTGCCAGCAGTTTGGGATCGGGACAGGGAGGACACTTT. Based on the CDR3 plus reference TRBV28 and TRBJ1-6, the full variable domain is DVKVTQSSRYLVKRTGEKVFLECVQDMDHENMFWYRQDPGLGLRLIYFSYDVKMKEKGDIPEGYSVSREKKERFSLILESASTNQTSMYLCASSLGSGQGGHFGNGTRLTVT.